The 32 T cell receptor beta chains presented below share a single source sample, sequenced in a study of cytomegalovirus exposure and HLA in healthy donors. Using immunoSEQ multiplex PCR, the repertoire was profiled, and TCRdb retains in-frame clones only, with some absent. Found here are around 400,000 clones, about nine tenths of them singletons; the top ten hold about 0.8%. Sequencing input: PBMCs. These receptors all come from a woman younger than 30 in good health and CMV-seronegative.

In DNA, the CDR3 is TGTGCCAGCTCACTCCAGGGGGGCGAGACCCAGTACTTC. It translates to CASSLQGGETQYF. The rearrangement uses TRBV18 and TRBJ2-5, with D perhaps matching TRBD1 (7 bases). The germline gives CDR1 KGHSH, CDR2 LQKENI. CDR3 length equals 13 residues. V was pared by 4 bases and J by 5 bases, with 11 bases between.

The V and J genes are TRBV7-6 and TRBJ2-5; TRBD2 aligns across 8 bases. V shed 7 bases, J shed 5 bases, and the junction held 15 bases outside the gene matches. Germline V gene sequence: CDR1 SGHVS, CDR2 FNYEAQ. This CDR3 has 16 residues. The CDR3 DNA follows: TGTGCCAGCACCCATGAGAGGGTCGGGAGGGGGGAGACCCAGTACTTC. This sequence encodes CASTHERVGRGETQYF.

V and J are TRBV5-1 and TRBJ1-5; 7 bases map to TRBD1. Germline loops: CDR1 SGHRS, CDR2 YFSETQ. The CDR3 runs to 13 residues. Trimming removed 4 bases from V and 8 bases from J; junction bases left unmatched: 6. CDR3 sequence reads: CASSLRGTEPQHF. CDR3 coding DNA: TGCGCCAGCAGCCTCAGGGGGACTGAGCCCCAGCATTTT.

This chain connects TRBV14 to TRBJ2-1; 9 bases map to TRBD2. The CDR3 has 22 amino acids. Germline CDR1 SGHDN, CDR2 FVKESK. V was pared by 1 base and J by 0 bases, with 19 bases of the junction left unmatched. CDR3 DNA: TGTGCCAGCAGCCAAGGTGCGGTTGAAAGACTAGCGGCCCTAAGCTCCTACAATGAGCAGTTCTTC. Translated: CASSQGAVERLAALSSYNEQFF.

The rearrangement links TRBV5-3 to TRBJ2-7; TRBD1 aligns across 8 bases. TRBV5-3 is given ORF status, its function remaining uncertain. V lost 5 bases, J lost 5 bases, and 9 bases stayed unmatched. The CDR3 is 14 residues long. The CDR3 protein is CARRWDRCWNEQYF. DNA for the CDR3: TGTGCCAGAAGGTGGGACAGGTGTTGGAACGAGCAGTACTTC.

The chain has TRBV19 and TRBJ1-1; 8 positions agree with TRBD1. The CDR3 spans 17 residues. Germline V lookup: CDR1 LNHDA, CDR2 SQIVND (reference sequence). With 0 bases clipped from V and 1 base from J, the junction kept 7 bases outside the gene matches. CDR3 sequence reads: CASSIDPRGRGNTEAFF. CDR3 DNA sequence: TGTGCCAGTAGTATAGATCCCAGGGGGCGAGGGAACACTGAAGCTTTCTTT.

V is TRBV2 and J is TRBJ1-2, with 8 nucleotides matching TRBD1. Germline V gives CDR1 SNHLY, CDR2 FYNNEI. The J segment lost 4 bases and the V segment lost 6 bases, leaving 7 bases of the junction unmatched. This CDR3 has 14 amino acids. CDR3 region: CASRDKGQAYGYTF. The CDR3 DNA follows: TGTGCCAGCAGGGACAAGGGACAGGCCTATGGCTACACCTTC.

This chain joins TRBV15 and TRBJ1-1, with no clear D. The CDR3 covers 12 residues. Trimming took 0 bases from V and 5 from J, leaving 4 bases between them. Looked up from germline, CDR1 is LNHNV and CDR2 is YYDKDF (reference sequence). The CDR3 loop reads CATSRDPTEAFF. The CDR3, as DNA: TGTGCCACCAGCAGAGATCCAACTGAAGCTTTCTTT.

The V gene is TRBV6-1, the J gene TRBJ1-6, with 9 bases lining up with TRBD1. The CDR3 length is 15 residues. Unmatched junction bases numbered 13, after V lost 5 bases and J lost 14 bases. Germline-derived CDR1 and CDR2 are MNHNS and SASEGT. The CDR3 reads CASSFRDRDPLALHF. CDR3 coding DNA: TGTGCCAGCAGTTTCCGGGACAGGGACCCTTTGGCCCTCCACTTT.

This clone appeared a single time. V and J are TRBV6-5 and TRBJ2-1; TRBD2 agrees at 8 bases. The V gene end was trimmed by 5 bases and the J gene end by 8 bases; junction bases not matched to a gene: 2. CDR1 is MNHEY and CDR2 is SVGAGI in the germline V gene. The CDR3 runs 12 residues. This CDR3 is CASSPGGDEQFF. The CDR3 region has the DNA TGTGCCAGCAGTCCCGGGGGGGATGAGCAGTTCTTC.

The chain is built from TRBV27 and TRBJ1-2, with 7 bases identical to TRBD1. The V and J ends lost 4 bases and 6 bases, in that order; junction bases with no gene match: 5. The CDR3 loop spans 13 amino acids. Germline V lookup: CDR1 MNHEY, CDR2 SMNVEV (reference sequence). CDR3 sequence: CASSYDRADGYTF. As DNA, the CDR3 is TGTGCCAGCAGTTACGACAGGGCGGATGGCTACACCTTC.

V usage is TRBV6-7 and J usage is TRBJ2-1, with TRBD2 matching 11 bases. TRBV6-7 qualifies as an ORF whose function is uncertain. The V gene end was trimmed by 5 bases and the J gene end by 9 bases; junction bases not matched to a gene: 12. This CDR3 is built from 16 residues. CDR3 coding DNA: TGTGCCAGCAGTCCCTACTCGACTAGCGGGAAGAGTGAGCAGTTCTTC. Translated: CASSPYSTSGKSEQFF.

On this clone: One junction end disagrees with the germline gene, perhaps due to a read error. This chain connects TRBV14 to TRBJ2-1; 9 bases agree with TRBD2. From germline, CDR1 is SGHDN and CDR2 FVKESK. This CDR3 has 21 amino acids. Here the CDR3 reads CASCQRGMGLAGRTSYNEQFF. CDR3 in DNA: TGTGCCAGCTGCCAGAGGGGTATGGGACTAGCCGGTCGAACCTCCTACAATGAGCAGTTCTTC.

The CDR3 is CASSTGLINQPQHF. The CDR3 DNA reads TGTGCCAGCAGTACAGGGCTGATCAATCAGCCCCAGCATTTT. The chain combines TRBV6-5 with TRBJ1-5, with D possibly matching TRBD1 (6 bases). Trimming stripped 5 bases from V and 3 bases from J, with 11 bases between. Per germline, CDR1 MNHEY and CDR2 SVGAGI. The CDR3 contains 14 residues.

This sequence joins TRBV15 and TRBJ2-1; D perhaps matches TRBD2 (5 bases). Trimming removed 5 bases from V and 5 bases from J, with 10 bases in between. Germline V gene data show CDR1 as LNHNV and CDR2 as YYDKDF (reference sequence). The CDR3 contains 13 residues. The CDR3 sequence: CATSAGLNNEQFF. CDR3 in DNA: TGTGCCACCAGCGCAGGACTGAACAATGAGCAGTTCTTC.

The V and J genes are TRBV7-3 and TRBJ1-1, with no clear D. This CDR3 comprises 13 residues. Between the trimmed V and J ends, which lost 6 bases and 5 bases, there was a span of 13 bases. Germline V gene lookup returns CDR1 SGHTA and CDR2 FQGTGA. The CDR3 coding sequence is TGTGCCAGCAGTCTCATGGTCAGGACTGAAGCTTTCTTT. It translates to CASSLMVRTEAFF.

The rearrangement uses TRBV6-5 and TRBJ2-7; the D gene is possibly TRBD2 (6 bases). The germline V gene has CDR1 MNHEY and CDR2 SVGAGI. With 3 bases removed from V and 0 bases from J, the gap between germline ends came to 15 bases. CDR3 size: 16 residues. CDR3 coding DNA: TGTGCCAGCAGTTATACCCGGACTACCAGCTCCTACGAGCAGTACTTC. Amino acid sequence: CASSYTRTTSSYEQYF.

The V and J genes are TRBV13 and TRBJ2-1; possible D gene TRBD2, 5 bases. This CDR3 has 16 residues. Trimming removed 5 bases at V and 5 bases at J, with 19 bases between. Germline V CDR1 and CDR2: PRHDT, FYEKMQ (reference sequence). The CDR3 here is CASSPLIDGNNNEQFF. DNA for the CDR3: TGTGCCAGCAGCCCCTTGATTGACGGGAACAACAATGAGCAGTTCTTC.

As for this clone: In the same sample, other DNA sequences code for this CDR3. This sequence joins TRBV6-5 and TRBJ2-7, with a weak D call TRBD2 (5 bases). CDR1 is MNHEY, CDR2 SVGAGI, per germline. V was pared by 3 bases and J by 0 bases, with 9 bases between. The CDR3 extends over 14 amino acids. In DNA form, the CDR3 reads TGTGCCAGCAGTTATGGGAGCGGCTCCTACGAGCAGTACTTC. Translation gives CASSYGSGSYEQYF.

The chain joins TRBV6-5 to TRBJ1-2; D is possibly TRBD1 (6 bases). The CDR3 covers 14 residues. The V end was cut by 4 bases, the J end by 7 bases, with 16 bases between. Germline lookup yields CDR1 MNHEY and CDR2 SVGAGI. The CDR3 region has the DNA TGTGCCAGCAGTTTACTACAGGGCGGTGGTGGCTACACCTTC. Translation: CASSLLQGGGGYTF.

This clone was counted a single time. The chain has TRBV28 and TRBJ2-3, with TRBD1 matching over 7 bases. This CDR3 has 17 amino acids. V shed 3 bases, J shed 2 bases, and the junction held 11 bases outside the gene matches. Germline-derived CDR1 and CDR2 are MDHEN and SYDVKM. In DNA form, the CDR3 reads TGTGCCAGCAGTTTGGCCGGAGGACAGGCTGTCACAGATACGCAGTATTTT. Its translation is CASSLAGGQAVTDTQYF.

The chain carries TRBV2 and TRBJ2-1, with 11 bases aligning to TRBD2. The CDR3 extends over 15 amino acids. Unmatched junction bases numbered 8, after V lost 6 bases and J lost 7 bases. CDR1 is SNHLY, CDR2 FYNNEI, per germline. CDR3 nucleotides: TGTGCCAGCAGCGGTACTAGCGGGAGAAGGAATGAGCAGTTCTTC. Translation: CASSGTSGRRNEQFF.

The chain combines TRBV27 with TRBJ2-5; D is possibly TRBD2 (6 bases). Trimming removed 4 bases from V and 2 bases from J, with 14 bases in between. The CDR3 runs to 15 residues. Germline-derived CDR1 and CDR2 are MNHEY and SMNVEV (reference sequence). CDR3 bases: TGTGCCAGCAGTTCCCCTTCTGCGGGGCAAGAGACCCAGTACTTC. Amino acid sequence: CASSSPSAGQETQYF.

This chain joins TRBV7-9 and TRBJ2-3; TRBD2 matches 12 bases. Germline CDR1 is SEHNR and CDR2 is FQNEAQ (reference sequence). The CDR3 runs 16 residues. Trimming at V came to 1 base and at J to 7 bases, leaving 6 bases not matched to a gene. Here the CDR3 reads CASSLETSGSRHTQYF. The CDR3 nucleotides read TGTGCCAGCAGCTTAGAGACTAGCGGGAGTCGACATACGCAGTATTTT.

The CDR3 DNA reads as TGTGCCTGGAGAGAATTAGGGGGCGAGAACACTGAAGCTTTCTTT. It yields the protein CAWRELGGENTEAFF. This chain links TRBV30 with TRBJ1-1; 7 nucleotides match TRBD1. Trimming at V came to 3 bases and at J to 1 base, leaving 8 bases not matched to a gene. Germline values: CDR1 GTSNPN, CDR2 SVGIG (reference sequence). The CDR3 has 15 residues.

The rearrangement joins TRBV5-1 to TRBJ2-5; 10 bases map to TRBD2. Germline CDR1 reads SGHRS; CDR2 reads YFSETQ. The CDR3 consists of 17 residues. With V trimmed by 4 bases and J by 0 bases, 9 bases remained unmatched. The CDR3 reads CASSTGLAASYQETQYF. DNA for the CDR3: TGCGCCAGCAGCACCGGACTAGCGGCCTCGTACCAAGAGACCCAGTACTTC.

This chain uses TRBV4-1 with TRBJ2-7; tentative D call: TRBD1 (6 bases). This CDR3 comprises 17 residues. CDR1 and CDR2 from the germline V gene are MGHRA and YSYEKL. Trimming pared 0 bases from V and 3 bases from J, leaving 18 bases between. The CDR3 DNA reads TGCGCCAGCAGCCAAGAAAGGATTAGAGAAGGGGGCTACGAGCAGTACTTC. Its translation is CASSQERIREGGYEQYF.

This rearrangement joins TRBV4-2 to TRBJ1-5; 7 bases are a match to TRBD1. This CDR3 has 16 residues. The V and J ends lost 0 bases and 0 bases, in that order; junction bases with no gene match: 2. Germline CDR1 and CDR2: LGHNA and YNFKEQ. In nucleotides, the CDR3 is TGTGCCAGCAGCCAAGAGACAGGGTATAGCAATCAGCCCCAGCATTTT. It codes for CASSQETGYSNQPQHF.

V gene TRBV30 combines with J gene TRBJ1-2; possibly TRBD1 for D (6 bases). Germline CDR1 reads GTSNPN; CDR2 reads SVGIG (reference sequence). Trimming removed 2 bases from V and 8 bases from J, with 18 bases in between. The CDR3 length is 14 residues. CDR3 bases: TGTGCCTGGAGTAATACCAGGGGTGAGCGGGGCTACACCTTC. This codes for CAWSNTRGERGYTF.

The chain employs TRBV10-3 and TRBJ2-7, with TRBD2 matching over 10 bases. Germline values: CDR1 ENHRY, CDR2 SYGVKD. This CDR3 region has 16 residues. V trimming: 3 bases; J trimming: 0 bases; junction bases outside the gene matches: 5. The CDR3 nucleotides read TGTGCCATCAGTGATAGGACTAGCGGCTACTCCTACGAGCAGTACTTC. It codes for CAISDRTSGYSYEQYF.

CDR3 amino acids: CASSIPGKNQPQHF. CDR3 DNA sequence: TGTGCCAGTAGTATCCCGGGGAAAAATCAGCCCCAGCATTTT. This rearrangement joins TRBV19 to TRBJ1-5, with D uncertain. Germline V gene data show CDR1 as LNHDA and CDR2 as SQIVND (reference sequence). V gave up 3 bases and J gave up 4 bases, with 10 bases separating them. The CDR3 loop spans 14 amino acids. Complete variable domain (other parts from reference TRBV19 and TRBJ1-5): DGGITQSPKYLFRKEGQNVTLSCEQNLNHDAMYWYRQDPGQGLRLIYYSQIVNDFQKGDIAEGYSVSREKKESFPLTVTSAQKNPTAFYLCASSIPGKNQPQHFGDGTRLSIL.

This chain uses TRBV7-8 with TRBJ1-1; no definite D call. The ends were cut back, 1 base at V and 1 base at J, with 4 bases in the middle. CDR1 is SGHVS, CDR2 FQNEAQ, per germline. The CDR3 loop spans 13 amino acids. The CDR3 nucleotides are TGTGCCAGCAGCTTAGGAGAGAACACTGAAGCTTTCTTT. It encodes CASSLGENTEAFF.